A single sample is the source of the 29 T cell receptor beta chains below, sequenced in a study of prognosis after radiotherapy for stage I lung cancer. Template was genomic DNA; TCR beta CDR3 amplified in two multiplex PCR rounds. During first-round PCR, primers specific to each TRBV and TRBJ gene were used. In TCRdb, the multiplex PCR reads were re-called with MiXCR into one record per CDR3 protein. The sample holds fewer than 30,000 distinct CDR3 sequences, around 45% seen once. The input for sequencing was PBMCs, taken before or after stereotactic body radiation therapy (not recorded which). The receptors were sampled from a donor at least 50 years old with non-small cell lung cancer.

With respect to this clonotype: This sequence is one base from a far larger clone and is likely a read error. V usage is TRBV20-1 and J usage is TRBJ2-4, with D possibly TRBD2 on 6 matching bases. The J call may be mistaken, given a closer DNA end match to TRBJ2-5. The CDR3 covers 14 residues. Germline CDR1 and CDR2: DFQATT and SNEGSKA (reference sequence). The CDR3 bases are TGCAGTTCTCGGACGGGAGTCCTCCCGGAGACCCAGTACTTC. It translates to CSSRTGVLPETQYF.

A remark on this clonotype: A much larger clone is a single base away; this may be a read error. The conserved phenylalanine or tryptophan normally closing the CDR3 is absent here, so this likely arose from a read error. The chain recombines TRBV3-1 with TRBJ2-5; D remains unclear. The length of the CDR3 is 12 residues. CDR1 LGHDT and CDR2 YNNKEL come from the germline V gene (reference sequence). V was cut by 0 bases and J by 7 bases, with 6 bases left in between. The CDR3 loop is CASSQDRRTQYL. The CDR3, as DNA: TGTGCCAGCAGCCAAGATCGGCGGACCCAGTACCTC.

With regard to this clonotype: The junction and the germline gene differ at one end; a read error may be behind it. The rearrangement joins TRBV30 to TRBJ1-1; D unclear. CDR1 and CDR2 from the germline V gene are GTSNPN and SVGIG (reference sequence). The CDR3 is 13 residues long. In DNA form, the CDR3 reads TGTTCCTGGAGTGTAGGTGGGAGCACTGAAGCTTTCTTT. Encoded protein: CSWSVGGSTEAFF.

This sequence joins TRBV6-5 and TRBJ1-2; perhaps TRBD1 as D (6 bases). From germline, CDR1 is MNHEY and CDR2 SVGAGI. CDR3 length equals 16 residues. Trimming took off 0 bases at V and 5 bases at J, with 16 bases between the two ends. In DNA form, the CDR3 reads TGTGCCAGCAGTTACTCTATTGCAGGGGCATGTTATGGCTACACCTTC. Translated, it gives CASSYSIAGACYGYTF.

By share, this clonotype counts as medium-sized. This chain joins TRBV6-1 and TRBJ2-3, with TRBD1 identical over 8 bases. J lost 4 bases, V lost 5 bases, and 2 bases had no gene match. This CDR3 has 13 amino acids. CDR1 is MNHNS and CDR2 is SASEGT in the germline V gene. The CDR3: CASSRTGPDTQYF. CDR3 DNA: TGTGCCAGCAGTCGGACAGGGCCAGATACGCAGTATTTT.

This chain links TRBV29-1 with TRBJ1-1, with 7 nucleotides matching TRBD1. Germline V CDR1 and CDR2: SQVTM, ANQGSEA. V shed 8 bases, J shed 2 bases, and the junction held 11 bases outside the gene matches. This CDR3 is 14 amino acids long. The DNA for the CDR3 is TGCAGCTCCGGGACAGTTCGAATTAACACTGAAGCTTTCTTT. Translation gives CSSGTVRINTEAFF.

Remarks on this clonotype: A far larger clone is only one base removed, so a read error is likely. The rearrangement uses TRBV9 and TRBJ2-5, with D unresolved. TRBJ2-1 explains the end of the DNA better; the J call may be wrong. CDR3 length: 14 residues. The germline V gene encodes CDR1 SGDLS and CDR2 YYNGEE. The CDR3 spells CSSSVVPAANEQFF. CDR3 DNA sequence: TGTTCCAGCAGCGTAGTCCCTGCTGCCAATGAGCAGTTCTTC.

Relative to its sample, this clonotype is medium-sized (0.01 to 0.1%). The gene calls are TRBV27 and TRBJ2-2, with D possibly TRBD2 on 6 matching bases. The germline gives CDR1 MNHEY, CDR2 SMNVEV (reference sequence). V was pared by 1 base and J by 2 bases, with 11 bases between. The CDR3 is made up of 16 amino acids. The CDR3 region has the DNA TGTGCCAGCAGTTTATATTCCGGGAGCAACACCGGGGAGCTGTTTTTT. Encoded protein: CASSLYSGSNTGELFF.

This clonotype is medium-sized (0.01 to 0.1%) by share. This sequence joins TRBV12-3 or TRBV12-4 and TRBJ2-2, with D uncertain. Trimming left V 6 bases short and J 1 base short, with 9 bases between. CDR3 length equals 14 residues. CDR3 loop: CASRTSGNTGELFF. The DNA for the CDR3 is TGTGCCAGCAGAACCTCAGGGAACACCGGGGAGCTGTTTTTT.

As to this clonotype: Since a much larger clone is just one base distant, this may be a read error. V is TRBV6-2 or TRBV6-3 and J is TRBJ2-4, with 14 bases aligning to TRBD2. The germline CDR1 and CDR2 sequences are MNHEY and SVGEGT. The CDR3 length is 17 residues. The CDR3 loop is CASSYGTSGSQNDIHYF. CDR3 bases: TGTGCCAGCAGTTACGGGACTAGCGGGAGCCAAAATGACATTCATTACTTC.

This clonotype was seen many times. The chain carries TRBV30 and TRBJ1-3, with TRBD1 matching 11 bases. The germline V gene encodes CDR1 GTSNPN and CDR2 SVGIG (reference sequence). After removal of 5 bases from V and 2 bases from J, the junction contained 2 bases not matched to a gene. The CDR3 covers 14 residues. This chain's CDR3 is CAWGTGGTGNTIYF. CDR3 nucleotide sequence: TGTGCCTGGGGGACAGGGGGAACTGGAAACACCATATATTTT.

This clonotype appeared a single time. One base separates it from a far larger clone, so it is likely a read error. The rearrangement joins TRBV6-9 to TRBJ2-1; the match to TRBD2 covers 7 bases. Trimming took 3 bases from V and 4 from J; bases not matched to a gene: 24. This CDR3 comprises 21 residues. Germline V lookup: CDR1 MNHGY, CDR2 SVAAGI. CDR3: CASSYPGPQTGGKAGYNEQFF. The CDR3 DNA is TGTGCCAGCAGTTACCCGGGGCCGCAGACGGGGGGTAAAGCTGGGTACAATGAGCAGTTCTTC.

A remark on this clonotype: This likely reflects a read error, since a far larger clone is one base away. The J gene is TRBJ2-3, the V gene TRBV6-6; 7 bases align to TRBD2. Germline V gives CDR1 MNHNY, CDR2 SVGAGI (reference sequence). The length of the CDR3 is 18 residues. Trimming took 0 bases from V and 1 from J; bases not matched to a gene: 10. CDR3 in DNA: TGTGCCAGCAGTTACTCGATATTGGCTAGCGGAGGCACAGATACGCAGTATTTT. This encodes CASSYSILASGGTDTQYF.

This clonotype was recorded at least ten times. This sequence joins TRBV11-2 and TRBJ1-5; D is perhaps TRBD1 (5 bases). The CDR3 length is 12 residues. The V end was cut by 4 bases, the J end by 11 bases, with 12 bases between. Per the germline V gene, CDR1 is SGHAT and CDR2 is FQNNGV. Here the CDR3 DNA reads TGTGCCAGCAGCTCGGGACGGGGGGCCCAGCATTTT. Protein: CASSSGRGAQHF. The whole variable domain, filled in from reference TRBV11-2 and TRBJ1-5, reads EAGVAQSPRYKIIEKRQSVAFWCNPISGHATLYWYQQILGQGPKLLIQFQNNGVVDDSQLPKDRFSAERLKGVDSTLKIQPAKLEDSAVYLCASSSGRGAQHFGDGTRLSIL.

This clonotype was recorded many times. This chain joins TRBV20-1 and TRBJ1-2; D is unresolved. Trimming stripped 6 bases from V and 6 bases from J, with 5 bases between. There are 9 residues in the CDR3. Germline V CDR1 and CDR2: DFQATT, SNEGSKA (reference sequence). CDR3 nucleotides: TGCAGTGCCGTGGATGGCTACACCTTC. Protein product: CSAVDGYTF.

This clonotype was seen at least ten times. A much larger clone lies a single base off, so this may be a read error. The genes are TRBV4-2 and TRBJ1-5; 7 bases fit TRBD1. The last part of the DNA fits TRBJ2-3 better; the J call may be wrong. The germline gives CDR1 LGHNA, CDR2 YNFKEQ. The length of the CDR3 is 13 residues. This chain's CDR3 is CASSQDTGQPQYF. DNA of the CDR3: TGTGCCAGCAGCCAGGACACGGGACAGCCCCAGTATTTT.

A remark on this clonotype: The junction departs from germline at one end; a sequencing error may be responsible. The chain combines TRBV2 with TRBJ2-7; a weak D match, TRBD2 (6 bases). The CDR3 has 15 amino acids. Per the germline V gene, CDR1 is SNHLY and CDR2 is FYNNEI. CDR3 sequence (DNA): TGTGCCAGAAGTGGGTACCCAGGAGCGGGCTACGAGCAGTACTTC. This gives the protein CARSGYPGAGYEQYF.

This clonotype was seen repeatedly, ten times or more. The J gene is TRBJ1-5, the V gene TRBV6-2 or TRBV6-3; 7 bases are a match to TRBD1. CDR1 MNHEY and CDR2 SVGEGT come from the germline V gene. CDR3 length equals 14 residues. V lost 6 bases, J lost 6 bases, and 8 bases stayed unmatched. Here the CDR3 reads CASSPNRGGQPQHF. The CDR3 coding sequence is TGTGCCAGCAGCCCTAACAGGGGAGGTCAGCCCCAGCATTTT.

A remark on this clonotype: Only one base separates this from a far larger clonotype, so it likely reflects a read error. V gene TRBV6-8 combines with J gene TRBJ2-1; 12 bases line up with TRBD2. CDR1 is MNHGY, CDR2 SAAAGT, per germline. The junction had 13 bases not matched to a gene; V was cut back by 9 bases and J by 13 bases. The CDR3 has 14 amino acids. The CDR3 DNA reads TGTGCCAGTTCGGGGACTAGCGGGCTCAGTGATCAGTTCTTC. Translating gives CASSGTSGLSDQFF.

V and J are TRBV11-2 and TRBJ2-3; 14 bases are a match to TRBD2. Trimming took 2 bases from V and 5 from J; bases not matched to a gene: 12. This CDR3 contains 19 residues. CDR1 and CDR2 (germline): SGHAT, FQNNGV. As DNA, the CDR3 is TGTGCCAGCAGCTTATTGTGCACGGGACTAGCGGGAGCGGGAGATACGCAGTATTTT. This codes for CASSLLCTGLAGAGDTQYF.

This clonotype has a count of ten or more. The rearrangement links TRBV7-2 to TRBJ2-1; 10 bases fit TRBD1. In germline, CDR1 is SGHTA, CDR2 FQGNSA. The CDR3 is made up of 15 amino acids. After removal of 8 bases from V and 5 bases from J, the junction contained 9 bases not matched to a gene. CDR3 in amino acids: CASGLAGQGNNEQFF. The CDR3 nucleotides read TGTGCCAGCGGACTTGCGGGACAGGGGAACAATGAGCAGTTCTTC. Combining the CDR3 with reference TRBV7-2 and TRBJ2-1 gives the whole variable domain GAGVSQSPSNKVTEKGKDVELRCDPISGHTALYWYRQSLGQGLEFLIYFQGNSAPDKSGLPSDRFSAERTGGSVSTLTIQRTQQEDSAVYLCASGLAGQGNNEQFFGPGTRLTVL.

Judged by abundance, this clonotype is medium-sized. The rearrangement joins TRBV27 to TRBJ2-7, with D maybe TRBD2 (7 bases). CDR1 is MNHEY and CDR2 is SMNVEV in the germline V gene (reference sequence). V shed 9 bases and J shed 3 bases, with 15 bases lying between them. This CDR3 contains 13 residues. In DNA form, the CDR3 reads TGTGCCAGTACCAGGGGCGGGGGCTACGAGCAGTACTTC. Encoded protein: CASTRGGGYEQYF.

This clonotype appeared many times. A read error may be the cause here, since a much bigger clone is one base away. For the CDR3, the DNA is TGTGCCAGCAGCTCCTGGGGCAATGAGCAGTTCTTC. Its protein product is CASSSWGNEQFF. The rearrangement links TRBV5-6 to TRBJ2-1; unclear D gene. Trimming removed 3 bases at V and 6 bases at J, with 7 bases between. Germline CDR1 SGHDT, CDR2 YYEEEE. The CDR3 runs to 12 residues.

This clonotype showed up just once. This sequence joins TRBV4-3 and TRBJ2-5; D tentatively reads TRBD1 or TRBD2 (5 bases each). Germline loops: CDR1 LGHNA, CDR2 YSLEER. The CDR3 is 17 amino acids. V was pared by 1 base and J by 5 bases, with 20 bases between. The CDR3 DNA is TGCGCCAGCAGCCAAGGGGGGTGGATGAGGGGACGGGAGACCCAGTACTTC. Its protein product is CASSQGGWMRGRETQYF.

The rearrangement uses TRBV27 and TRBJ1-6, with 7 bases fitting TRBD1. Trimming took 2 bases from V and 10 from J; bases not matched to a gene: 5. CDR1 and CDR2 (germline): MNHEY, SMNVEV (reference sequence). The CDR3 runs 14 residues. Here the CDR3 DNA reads TGTGCCAGCAGTTTAAACAGGGGTCAATCACCCCTCCACTTT. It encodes CASSLNRGQSPLHF.

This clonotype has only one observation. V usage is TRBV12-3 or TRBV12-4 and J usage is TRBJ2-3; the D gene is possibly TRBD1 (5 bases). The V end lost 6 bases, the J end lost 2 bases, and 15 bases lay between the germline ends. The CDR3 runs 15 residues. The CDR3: CASSTRTWVTDTQYF. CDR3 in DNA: TGTGCCAGCAGCACACGGACATGGGTCACAGATACGCAGTATTTT.

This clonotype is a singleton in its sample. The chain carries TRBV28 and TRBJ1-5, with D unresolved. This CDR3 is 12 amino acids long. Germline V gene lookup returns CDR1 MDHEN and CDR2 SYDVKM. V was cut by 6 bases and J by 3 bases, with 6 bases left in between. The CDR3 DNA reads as TGTGCCAGCAGCCTTTACAATCAGCCCCAGCATTTT. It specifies CASSLYNQPQHF.

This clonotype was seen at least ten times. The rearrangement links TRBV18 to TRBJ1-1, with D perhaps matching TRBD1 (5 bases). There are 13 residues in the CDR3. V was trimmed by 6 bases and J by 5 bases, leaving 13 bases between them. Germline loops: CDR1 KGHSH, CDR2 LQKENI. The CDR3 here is CASSGRGGTEAFF. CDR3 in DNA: TGTGCCAGCTCCGGTAGGGGAGGGACTGAAGCTTTCTTT.

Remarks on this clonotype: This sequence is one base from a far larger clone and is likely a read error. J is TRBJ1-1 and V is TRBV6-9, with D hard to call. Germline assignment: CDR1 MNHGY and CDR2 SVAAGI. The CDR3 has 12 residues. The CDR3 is CSSRGPNTEAFF. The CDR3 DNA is TGTTCCAGCCGCGGGCCGAACACTGAAGCTTTCTTT.